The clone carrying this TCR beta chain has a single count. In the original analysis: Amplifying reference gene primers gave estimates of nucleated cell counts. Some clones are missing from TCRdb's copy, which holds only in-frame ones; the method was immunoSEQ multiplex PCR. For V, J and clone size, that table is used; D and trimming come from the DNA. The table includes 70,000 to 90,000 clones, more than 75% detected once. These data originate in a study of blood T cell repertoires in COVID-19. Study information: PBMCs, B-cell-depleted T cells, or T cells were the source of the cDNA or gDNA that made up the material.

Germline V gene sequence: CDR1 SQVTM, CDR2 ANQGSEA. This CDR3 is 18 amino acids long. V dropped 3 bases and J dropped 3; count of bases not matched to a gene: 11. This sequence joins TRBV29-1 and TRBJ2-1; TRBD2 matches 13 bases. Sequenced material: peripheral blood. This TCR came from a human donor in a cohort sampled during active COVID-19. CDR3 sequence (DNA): TGCAGCGTTGAGGCCGGGGGACTAGCGGGAATAGTCTACAATGAGCAGTTCTTC. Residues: CSVEAGGLAGIVYNEQFF.